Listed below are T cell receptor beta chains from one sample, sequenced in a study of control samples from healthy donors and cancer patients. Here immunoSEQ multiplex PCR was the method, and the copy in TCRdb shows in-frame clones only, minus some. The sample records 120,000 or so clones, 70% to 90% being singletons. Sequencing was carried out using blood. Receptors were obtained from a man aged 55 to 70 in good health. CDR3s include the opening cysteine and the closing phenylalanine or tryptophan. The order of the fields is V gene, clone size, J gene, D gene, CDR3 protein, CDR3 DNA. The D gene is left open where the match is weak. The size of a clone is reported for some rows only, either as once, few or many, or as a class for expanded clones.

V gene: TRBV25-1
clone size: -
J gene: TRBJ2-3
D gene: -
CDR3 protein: CASSGWPDTQYF
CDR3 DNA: TGTGCCAGCAGTGGATGGCCAGATACGCAGTATTTT

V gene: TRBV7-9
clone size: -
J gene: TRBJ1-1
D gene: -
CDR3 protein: CASSWQGMSFF
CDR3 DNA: TGTGCCAGCAGCTGGCAGGGTATGTCTTTCTTT

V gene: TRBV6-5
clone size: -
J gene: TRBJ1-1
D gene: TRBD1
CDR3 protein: CASRDRVSTEAFF
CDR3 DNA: TGTGCCAGCAGAGACAGGGTGAGCACTGAAGCTTTCTTT

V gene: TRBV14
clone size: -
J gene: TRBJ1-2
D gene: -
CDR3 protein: CASSQDYLRGYTF
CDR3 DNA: TGTGCCAGCAGCCAAGATTATTTGCGGGGCTACACCTTC

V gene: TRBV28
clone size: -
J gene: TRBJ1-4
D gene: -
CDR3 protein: CASLGRVTTNEKLFF
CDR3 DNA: TGTGCCAGTCTTGGGCGCGTGACGACTAATGAAAAACTGTTTTTT

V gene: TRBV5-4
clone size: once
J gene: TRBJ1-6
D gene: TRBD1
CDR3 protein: CASSLFWTGDSPLHF
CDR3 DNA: TGTGCCAGCAGCTTGTTTTGGACAGGAGATTCACCCCTCCACTTT

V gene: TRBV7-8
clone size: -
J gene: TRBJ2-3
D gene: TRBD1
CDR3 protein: CASTGQGLSTDTQYF
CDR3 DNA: TGTGCCAGCACGGGACAGGGGTTAAGCACAGATACGCAGTATTTT

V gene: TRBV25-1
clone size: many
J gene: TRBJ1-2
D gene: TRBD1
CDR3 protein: CASSPSLDRGKSGYTF
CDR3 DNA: TGTGCCAGCAGTCCGAGCCTGGACAGGGGGAAAAGTGGCTACACCTTC

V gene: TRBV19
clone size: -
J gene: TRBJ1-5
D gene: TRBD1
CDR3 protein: CASSLDQGARQPQHF
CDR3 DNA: TGTGCCAGTAGTCTCGATCAGGGGGCCCGCCAGCCCCAGCATTTT

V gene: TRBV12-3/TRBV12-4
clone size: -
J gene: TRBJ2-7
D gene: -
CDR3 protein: CASSFSHEQYF
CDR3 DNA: TGTGCCAGCAGTTTTTCGCACGAGCAGTACTTC

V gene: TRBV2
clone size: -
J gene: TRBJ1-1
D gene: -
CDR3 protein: CASLRGNTEAFF
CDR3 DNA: TGTGCCAGCCTCAGGGGGAACACTGAAGCTTTCTTT

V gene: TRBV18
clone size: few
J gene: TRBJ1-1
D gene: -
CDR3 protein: CASSPGTENTEAFF
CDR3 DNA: TGTGCCAGCTCACCCGGGACGGAGAACACTGAAGCTTTCTTT

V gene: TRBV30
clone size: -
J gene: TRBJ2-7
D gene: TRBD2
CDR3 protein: CAWSVLAGGISGEQYF
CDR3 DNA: TGTGCCTGGAGTGTACTAGCGGGGGGGATCTCCGGCGAGCAGTACTTC

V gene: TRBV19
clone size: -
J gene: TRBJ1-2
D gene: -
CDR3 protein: CASNPQEGTAYGYTF
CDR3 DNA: TGTGCCAGTAACCCCCAGGAGGGGACCGCCTATGGCTACACCTTC

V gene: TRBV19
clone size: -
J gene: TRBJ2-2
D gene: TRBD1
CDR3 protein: CASKGAQGPTGELFF
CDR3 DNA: TGTGCCAGTAAAGGGGCACAGGGGCCCACCGGGGAGCTGTTTTTT

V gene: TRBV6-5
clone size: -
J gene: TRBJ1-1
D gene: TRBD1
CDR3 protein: CASTQTGGYTEAFF
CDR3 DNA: TGTGCCAGCACCCAAACAGGGGGGTACACTGAAGCTTTCTTT

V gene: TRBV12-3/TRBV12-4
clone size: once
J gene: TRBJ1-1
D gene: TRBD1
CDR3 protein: CASSSTGVKAFF
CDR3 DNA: TGTGCCAGCAGTTCAACAGGGGTAAAAGCTTTCTTT

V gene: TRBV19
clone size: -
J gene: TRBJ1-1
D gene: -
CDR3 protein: CASSIVGQKRMNTEAFF
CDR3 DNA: TGTGCCAGTAGTATAGTTGGGCAGAAGAGAATGAACACTGAAGCTTTCTTT

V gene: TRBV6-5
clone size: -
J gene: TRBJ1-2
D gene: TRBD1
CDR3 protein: CASSYDRGIANYGYTF
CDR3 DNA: TGTGCCAGCAGTTACGACAGGGGTATAGCTAACTATGGCTACACCTTC

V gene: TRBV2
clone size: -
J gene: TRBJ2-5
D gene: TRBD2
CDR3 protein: CASSDSGTTKRSQYF
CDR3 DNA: TGTGCCAGCAGTGACTCCGGGACTACTAAGAGGTCCCAGTACTTC

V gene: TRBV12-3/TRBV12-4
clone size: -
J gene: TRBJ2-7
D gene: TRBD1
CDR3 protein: CASSWGQGDEQYF
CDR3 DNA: TGTGCCAGCAGCTGGGGACAGGGTGACGAGCAGTACTTC

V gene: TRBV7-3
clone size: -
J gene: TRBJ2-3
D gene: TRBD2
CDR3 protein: CASSSLAGGLGTQYF
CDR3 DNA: TGTGCCAGCAGCTCACTAGCGGGGGGCCTCGGTACGCAGTATTTT

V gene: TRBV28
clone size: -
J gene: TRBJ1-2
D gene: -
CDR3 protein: CASGDPAPQHNYGYTF
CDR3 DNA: TGTGCCTCAGGGGACCCGGCGCCCCAGCATAACTATGGCTACACCTTC

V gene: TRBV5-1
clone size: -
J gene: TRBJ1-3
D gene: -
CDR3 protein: CASRPTVSGNTIYF
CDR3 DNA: TGCGCCAGCAGACCGACAGTCTCTGGAAACACCATATATTTT

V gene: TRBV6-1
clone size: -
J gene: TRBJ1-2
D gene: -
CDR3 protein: CASSEDFLPGTNYGYTF
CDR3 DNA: TGTGCCAGCAGTGAAGACTTCCTTCCAGGGACCAACTATGGCTACACCTTC

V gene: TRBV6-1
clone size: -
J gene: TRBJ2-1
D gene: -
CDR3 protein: CASSDQGYEQFF
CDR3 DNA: TGTGCCAGCAGTGACCAGGGTTACGAGCAGTTCTTC

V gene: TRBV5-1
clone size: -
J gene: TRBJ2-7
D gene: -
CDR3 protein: CASSPLRPGNEQYF
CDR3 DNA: TGCGCCAGCAGCCCCCTTCGGCCCGGGAACGAGCAGTACTTC

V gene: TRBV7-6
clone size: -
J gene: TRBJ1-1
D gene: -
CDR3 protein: CASSQGPNTEAFF
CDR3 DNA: TGTGCCAGCAGCCAAGGCCCGAACACTGAAGCTTTCTTT

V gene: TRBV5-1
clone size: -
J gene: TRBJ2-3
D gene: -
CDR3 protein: CASSAQGLSDTQYF
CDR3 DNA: TGCGCCAGCAGTGCCCAGGGCCTTTCAGATACGCAGTATTTT

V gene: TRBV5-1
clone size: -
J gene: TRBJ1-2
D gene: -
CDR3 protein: CASSFYTGLDVGGYTF
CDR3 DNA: TGCGCCAGCAGCTTTTATACAGGGCTTGATGTGGGCGGCTACACCTTC

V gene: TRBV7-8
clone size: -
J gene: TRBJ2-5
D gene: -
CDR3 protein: CASSPKPGQVGETQYF
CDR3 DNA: TGTGCCAGCAGCCCGAAACCGGGACAAGTAGGAGAGACCCAGTACTTC